The 9 T cell receptor beta chains below all came from one sample that was sequenced in a study of monozygotic twins with inflammatory bowel disease. Reanalyzing the 5' RACE reads, TCRdb keeps one entry per CDR3 protein, without DNA. The listing records approximately 160,000 distinct CDR3 sequences. Specimen: blood. These receptors were collected from a human donor with ulcerative colitis or Crohn's disease, or a healthy co-twin of an affected twin (not recorded which).

The V gene is TRBV6-1, the J gene TRBJ1-1; TCRdb's D call, TRBD1, is unchecked because there is no DNA. In germline, CDR1 is MNHNS, CDR2 SASEGT. The CDR3 extends over 16 amino acids. The CDR3 loop is CASSPAGTVANTEAFF.

The chain carries TRBV18 and TRBJ2-3; absent DNA, TCRdb's TRBD1 call cannot be checked. Germline assignment: CDR1 KGHSH and CDR2 LQKENI. The CDR3 extends over 15 amino acids. The CDR3: CASSPPGRVTDTQYF. Looking up the rest from reference TRBV18 and TRBJ2-3 gives the full variable domain: NAGVMQNPRHLVRRRGQEARLRCSPMKGHSHVYWYRQLPEEGLKFMVYLQKENIIDESGMPKERFSAEFPKEGPSILRIQQVVRGDSAAYFCASSPPGRVTDTQYFGPGTRLTVL.

The V gene is TRBV11-2, the J gene TRBJ1-2; TCRdb indicates TRBD1, and absent DNA this call remains unverified. Germline CDR1 reads SGHAT; CDR2 reads FQNNGV. The CDR3 has 14 residues. The CDR3 is CASSFRQSPYGYTF.

The chain employs TRBV6-5 and TRBJ2-1. The CDR3 totals 11 residues. Germline V gene data show CDR1 as MNHEY and CDR2 as SVGAGI. The CDR3 loop is CASSYSSEQFF.

This chain links TRBV5-4 with TRBJ2-5; with no DNA, the TCRdb D assignment of TRBD2 cannot be verified. Germline V gene sequence: CDR1 SGHNT, CDR2 YYREEE (reference sequence). This CDR3 spans 13 amino acids. CDR3 region: CASSLRREETQYF.

The V and J genes are TRBV12-3 or TRBV12-4 and TRBJ2-7. This CDR3 is 14 amino acids long. The CDR3 loop reads CASSLNPSWREQYF.

The chain is built from TRBV25-1 and TRBJ1-2. Looked up from germline, CDR1 is MGHDK and CDR2 is SYGVNS. The CDR3 has 12 amino acids. The CDR3: CASLRSSFGYTF.

The chain couples TRBV5-1 to TRBJ2-1; there is no DNA to check the TCRdb D call of TRBD1. This CDR3 region has 16 residues. Germline V CDR1 and CDR2: SGHRS, YFSETQ. The CDR3 sequence: CASSLDPGEAYNEQFF.

The chain carries TRBV7-9 and TRBJ2-4; lacking DNA, the TRBD1 call made by TCRdb goes unchecked. The CDR3 has 14 amino acids. Germline loops: CDR1 SEHNR, CDR2 FQNEAQ (reference sequence). The CDR3 protein is CASSLVSGVNIQYF.